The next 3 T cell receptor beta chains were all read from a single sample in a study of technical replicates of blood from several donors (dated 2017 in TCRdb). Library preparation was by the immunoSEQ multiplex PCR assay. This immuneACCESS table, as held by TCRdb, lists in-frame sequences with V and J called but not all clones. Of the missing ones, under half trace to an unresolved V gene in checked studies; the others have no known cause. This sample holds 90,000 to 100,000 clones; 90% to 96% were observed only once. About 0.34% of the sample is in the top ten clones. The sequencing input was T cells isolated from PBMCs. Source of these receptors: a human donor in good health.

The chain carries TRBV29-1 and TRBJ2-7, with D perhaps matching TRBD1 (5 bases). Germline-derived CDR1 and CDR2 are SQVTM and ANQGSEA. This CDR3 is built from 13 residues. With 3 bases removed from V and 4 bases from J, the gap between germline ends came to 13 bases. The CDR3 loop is CSVEGRGNYEQYF. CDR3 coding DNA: TGCAGCGTTGAGGGAAGGGGCAATTACGAGCAGTACTTC.

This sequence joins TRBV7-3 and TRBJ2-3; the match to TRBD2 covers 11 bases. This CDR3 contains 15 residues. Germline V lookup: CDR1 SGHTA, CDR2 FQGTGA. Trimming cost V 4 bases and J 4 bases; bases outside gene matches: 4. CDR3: CASSSGLAEADTQYF. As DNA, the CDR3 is TGTGCCAGCAGCTCGGGACTAGCGGAAGCAGATACGCAGTATTTT.

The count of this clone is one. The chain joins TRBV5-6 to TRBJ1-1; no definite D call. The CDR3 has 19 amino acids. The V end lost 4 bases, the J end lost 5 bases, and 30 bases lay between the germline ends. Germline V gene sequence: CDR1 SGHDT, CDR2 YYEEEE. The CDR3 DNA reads TGTGCCAGCAGCCTCCTACCTGGAGCGTCTGTTGCTACTCTGACTGAAGCTTTCTTT. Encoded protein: CASSLLPGASVATLTEAFF.